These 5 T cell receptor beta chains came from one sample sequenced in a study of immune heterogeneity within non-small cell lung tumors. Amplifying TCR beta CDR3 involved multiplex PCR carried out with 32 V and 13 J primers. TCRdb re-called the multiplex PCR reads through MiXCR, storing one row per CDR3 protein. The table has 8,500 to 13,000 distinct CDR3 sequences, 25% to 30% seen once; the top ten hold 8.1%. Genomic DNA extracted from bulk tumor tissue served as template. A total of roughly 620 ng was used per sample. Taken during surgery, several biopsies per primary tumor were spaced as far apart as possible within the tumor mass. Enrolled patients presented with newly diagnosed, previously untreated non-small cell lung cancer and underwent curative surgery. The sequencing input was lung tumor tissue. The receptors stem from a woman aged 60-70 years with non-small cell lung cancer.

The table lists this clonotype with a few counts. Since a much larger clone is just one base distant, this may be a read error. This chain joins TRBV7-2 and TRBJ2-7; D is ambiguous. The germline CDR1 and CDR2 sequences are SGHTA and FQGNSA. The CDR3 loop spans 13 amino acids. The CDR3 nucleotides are TGTGCCAGCAGCTTAGTCCGAGCCTACGAGAAGTACTTC. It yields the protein CASSLVRAYEKYF.

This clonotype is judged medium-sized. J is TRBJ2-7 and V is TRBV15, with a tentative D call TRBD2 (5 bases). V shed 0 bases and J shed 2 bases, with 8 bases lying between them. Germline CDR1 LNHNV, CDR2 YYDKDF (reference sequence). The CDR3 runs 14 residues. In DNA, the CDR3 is TGTGCCACCAGCAGAGATAGTAGCGCCTACGAGCAGTACTTC. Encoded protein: CATSRDSSAYEQYF.

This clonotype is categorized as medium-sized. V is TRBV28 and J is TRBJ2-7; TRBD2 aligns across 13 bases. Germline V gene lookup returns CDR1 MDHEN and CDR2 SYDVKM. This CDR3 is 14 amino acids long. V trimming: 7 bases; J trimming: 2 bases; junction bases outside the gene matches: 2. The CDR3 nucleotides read TGTGCCAGCATTGGACTAGCGGGAGCCTACGAGCAGTACTTC. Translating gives CASIGLAGAYEQYF.

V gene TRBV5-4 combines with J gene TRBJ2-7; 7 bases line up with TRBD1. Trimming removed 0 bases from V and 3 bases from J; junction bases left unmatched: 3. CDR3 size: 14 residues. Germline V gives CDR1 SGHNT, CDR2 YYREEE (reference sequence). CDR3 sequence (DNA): TGTGCCAGCAGCTTGGGACAGGGTATCTACGAGCAGTACTTC. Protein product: CASSLGQGIYEQYF.

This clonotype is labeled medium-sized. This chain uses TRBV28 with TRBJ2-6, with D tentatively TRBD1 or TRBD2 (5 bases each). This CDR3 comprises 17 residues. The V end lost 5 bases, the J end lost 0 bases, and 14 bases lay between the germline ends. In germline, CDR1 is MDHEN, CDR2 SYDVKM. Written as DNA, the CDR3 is TGTGCCAGCAGTCCGGGACGCCAAGTCTCTGGGGCCAACGTCCTGACTTTC. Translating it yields CASSPGRQVSGANVLTF.